This T cell receptor (beta chain) was sequenced during a study of cytomegalovirus exposure and HLA in healthy donors. About the research overall: Samples from HLA-typed donors yielded around 85 million unique TCRs in an early data release. Overall study results and limits: Earlier results showed most TCR beta V segments being productive about 87% or about 30% of the time. Prediction of most subjects' HLA-A and HLA-B alleles by TCR beta sequences was reportedly accurate. Follow-up analysis later connected one missense variant in DCLRE1C with trimming of TCR beta V- and J-genes.

This clone was detected only once. Its antigen is currently unknown. The length of the CDR3 is 12 residues. Germline values: CDR1 MNHNY, CDR2 SVGAGI (reference sequence). Trimming stripped 5 bases from V and 4 bases from J, with 8 bases between. The PCR contained 60 Vbeta and 13 Jbeta primers. The data were produced by immunoSEQ multiplex PCR, yet TCRdb's version contains in-frame clones alone and is incomplete. The sample lists 85,000 to 100,000 clones; 77% were seen once. This sequence was found in a middle-aged woman in good health and CMV-seronegative. Sequencing was done on a sample of PBMCs. The gene calls are TRBV6-6 and TRBJ1-1, with D unclear. The CDR3 coding sequence is TGTGCCAGCAGTACCAGGCTCACTGAAGCTTTCTTT. Its protein is CASSTRLTEAFF.